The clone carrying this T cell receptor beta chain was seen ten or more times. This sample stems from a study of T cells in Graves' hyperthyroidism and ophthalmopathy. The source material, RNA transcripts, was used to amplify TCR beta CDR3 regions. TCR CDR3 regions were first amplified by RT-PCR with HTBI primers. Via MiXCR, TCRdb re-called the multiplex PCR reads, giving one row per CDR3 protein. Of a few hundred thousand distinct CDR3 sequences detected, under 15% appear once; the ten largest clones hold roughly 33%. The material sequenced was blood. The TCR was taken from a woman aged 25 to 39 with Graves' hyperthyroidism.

CDR3 region: CATSDRDSKGVEQYF. DNA for the CDR3: TGTGCCACCAGTGATCGGGACTCTAAAGGGGTCGAGCAGTACTTC. The chain joins TRBV24-1 to TRBJ2-7; D may be TRBD2 (6 bases). CDR3 size: 15 residues. Germline loops: CDR1 KGHDR, CDR2 SFDVKD. V was trimmed by 3 bases and J by 6 bases, leaving 17 bases between them.